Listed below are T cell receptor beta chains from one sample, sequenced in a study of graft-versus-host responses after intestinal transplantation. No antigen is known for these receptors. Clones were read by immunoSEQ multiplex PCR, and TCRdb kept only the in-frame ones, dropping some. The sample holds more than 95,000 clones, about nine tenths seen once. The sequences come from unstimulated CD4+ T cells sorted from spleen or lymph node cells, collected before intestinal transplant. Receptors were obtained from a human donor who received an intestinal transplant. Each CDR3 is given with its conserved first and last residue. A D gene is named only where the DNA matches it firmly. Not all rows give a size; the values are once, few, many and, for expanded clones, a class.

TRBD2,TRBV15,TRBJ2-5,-,TGTGCCACCAGCAGGGGGTCTAGCGGCTTCCAAGAGACCCAGTACTTC,CATSRGSSGFQETQYF
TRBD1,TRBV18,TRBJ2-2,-,TGTGCCAGCTCACCCTCAAGACAGGGGGCCGGTACCGGGGAGCTGTTTTTT,CASSPSRQGAGTGELFF
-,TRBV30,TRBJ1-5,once,TGTGCCTGGAGTACAGGGAGCAATCAGCCCCAGCATTTT,CAWSTGSNQPQHF
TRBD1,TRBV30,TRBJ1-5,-,TGTGCCTACACGGACAGGGGTGACCAGCCCCAGCATTTT,CAYTDRGDQPQHF
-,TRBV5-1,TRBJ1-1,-,TGCGCCAGCAGCTTTACAGGGTTGAACACTGAAGCTTTCTTT,CASSFTGLNTEAFF
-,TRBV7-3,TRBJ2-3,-,TGTGCCAGCAGCCCTGAGCGGTACACAGATACGCAGTATTTT,CASSPERYTDTQYF
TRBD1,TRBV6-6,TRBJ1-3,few,TGTGCCAGCAGTTCCACGGACAGGGGACCTGGAAACACCATATATTTT,CASSSTDRGPGNTIYF
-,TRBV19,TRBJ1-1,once,TGTGCCAGTAGTGCCGACAGTAGCCCGAACACTGAAGCTTTCTTT,CASSADSSPNTEAFF
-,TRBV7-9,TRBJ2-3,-,TGTGCCAGCAGCTTGGGAGCAGGCCCCCAACTTACAGATACGCAGTATTTT,CASSLGAGPQLTDTQYF
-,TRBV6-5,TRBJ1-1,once,TGTGCCAGCAGGCGGGACACTGAAGCTTTCTTT,CASRRDTEAFF
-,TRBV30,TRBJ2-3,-,TGTGCCTGGGGTAGAGATACGCAGTATTTT,CAWGRDTQYF
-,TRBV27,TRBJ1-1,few,TGTGCCAGCAGTCAAAACAGCAAAAGGCGGAACACTGAAGCTTTCTTT,CASSQNSKRRNTEAFF
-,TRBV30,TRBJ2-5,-,TGTGCCTGGGCCACTAGCCGGGAGACCCAGTACTTC,CAWATSRETQYF